This entry is about one T cell receptor beta chain. This clonotype was seen more than once but under ten times. Its target antigen remains unknown. Base qualities are missing; no much larger clone stands one base away. This sample was included in a study of T cells in Graves' hyperthyroidism and ophthalmopathy (dated by TCRdb to between 2019 and 2020). With respect to the entire study: Peripheral blood samples were taken at initial diagnosis, before any treatment was given. To identify TCR V-J signatures that set the groups apart, the researchers used a discovery cohort of 90 to 100 patients, made up of about 44 with Graves' ophthalmopathy and 57 with stable Graves' hyperthyroidism. Prospective prediction of ophthalmopathy was tested in an independent validation cohort of about 19 hyperthyroidism patients and 17 patients who later progressed to ophthalmopathy. The 100 discovery patients were divided at random into training and test sets in a 7:3 ratio. In several Graves' hyperthyroidism patients, the study also compared T-cell repertoires from thyroid tissue with T-cell repertoires from blood. After blood sampling, hyperthyroidism patients were treated with methimazole at a starting dose of 30 mg daily, and ophthalmopathy patients were treated with high-dose intravenous methylprednisolone. The paper reports TCR Vbeta CDR3 sequencing of fewer than 150 peripheral blood samples: approximately 43 ophthalmopathy, roughly 74 hyperthyroidism and around 17 progressor patients. What the research found in general, with its limitations: Sample size was not statistically predetermined, and investigators were not blinded to group allocation. Blood samples also contained most of the expanded thyroid clonotypes (frequency above 0.001), which suggests that blood repertoires may reflect thyroid immune responses. In validation, the model predicted progression to ophthalmopathy a median of about 6.8 months before onset, with about 64% sensitivity and just under 75% specificity. In cross-validation, a model built on a 13 V-J signature told ophthalmopathy apart from stable hyperthyroidism with 85% to 90% sensitivity and roughly 81% specificity, and in testing the same model reached 80%/75%.

V drops 3 bases and J drops 7 bases, leaving 15 bases in between. From the cysteine through the phenylalanine, the CDR3 covers 13 amino acids. Only the CDR3 portion is preserved as DNA: 39 bases, with reading frame beginning at the first base. CDR1 is given as DFQATT and CDR2 as SNEGSKA, both from the germline V gene (reference sequence). A patient counted as having stable Graves' hyperthyroidism if no progression to ophthalmopathy occurred over 18 months of follow-up. The hyperthyroidism patients were between 18 and 65 years old and newly diagnosed, with a disease duration of less than 2 months. Any patient with an uncontrolled infection, another autoimmune disease, pregnancy or lactation was excluded. Clinical symptoms, serum thyroxine and TRAb, thyroid ultrasound, and orbital computed tomography formed the basis for the diagnoses. Ficoll-Paque density gradient centrifugation was used to isolate PBMCs from under 11 ml of fresh peripheral blood. Total RNA was extracted with Trizol reagent, and quality was checked on an Agilent 2100 Bioanalyzer.

The TCR beta CDR3 regions were amplified from RNA transcripts. The first round of RT-PCR for the TCR CDR3 was performed with the HTBI primer set and the Qiagen OneStep RT-PCR kit. A second multiplex PCR round built the libraries, followed by size selection and purification. Sequencing of the libraries was done on an Illumina HiSeq2000 using paired-end 100 bp reads. Concerning the study's data processing: Raw data were processed with SOAPnuke, discarding reads with adapters, uncalled bases, mean Phred below 15, or no exact constant-primer or identifier match. COPE v1.2.5 was used to merge the high-quality paired reads, and each unique nucleotide sequence was defined as a clonotype. Clonotypes were aligned to IMGT TRBV, TRBD and TRBJ reference segments using MiTCR v1.1. Analysis was restricted to V-J combinations with a frequency above 0.0001, which covered roughly 99% of repertoires. The TCS score was defined as F50 (clonal expansion) divided by E x V (chaos), with BLOSUM62-based TCRdist calculated between CDR3 peptides within each V-J. Welch's t-statistics and random forest reduced roughly 530 V-J features to 13, which were used in a naive Bayes classifier (R e1071). The raw public data were reprocessed by TCRdb itself: fastp quality trimming at Q25, MiXCR clonotype calling, in-frame beta chains only. Each entry is one CDR3 protein sequence, shown with its most common DNA and genes. It is TCRdb's table, rather than the study itself, that gives the V and J calls and clone size. The sample table holds about 560,000 distinct CDR3 sequences, of which 16% were seen once. The leading ten clones occupy about 18% of the sample.

The TCR was taken from a woman aged 18-29 years with Graves' hyperthyroidism. The chain couples TRBV20-1 to TRBJ2-5; possibly the D gene is TRBD1, per 6 matching bases. The sequencing input was blood. The CDR3 protein is CSARDQGSGTQYF. The nucleotides are TGCAGTGCTAGGGACCAGGGGAGCGGGACCCAGTACTTC.